The text below deals with one T cell receptor (beta chain). The data were taken from a study of blood T cell repertoires in COVID-19. In the authors' workflow: Reference gene primers were amplified, and this amplification served to estimate nucleated cell counts. The method was immunoSEQ multiplex PCR; TCRdb's version includes in-frame clones alone and lacks a portion of them. That table is the source of V, J and clone size, and D and trimming were worked out from the DNA. The sample consists of fewer than 400,000 clones, approximately 88% of them appearing once. Trimming cost V 3 bases and J 7 bases; bases outside gene matches: 8. Germline V gene lookup returns CDR1 LGHDT and CDR2 YNNKEL (reference sequence). CDR3 length: 15 amino acids.

The receptor was derived from a man between 60 and 75 years old who had recovered from COVID-19. This chain connects TRBV3-1 (or the pseudogene TRBV3-2) to TRBJ1-2, with 10 bases matching TRBD1. Specimen: PBMCs or T cells enriched from blood (not recorded which). The CDR3 DNA reads TGTGCCAGCAGCCACCCGGGACAGGGGTTTGGTGGCTACACCTTC. This encodes CASSHPGQGFGGYTF.